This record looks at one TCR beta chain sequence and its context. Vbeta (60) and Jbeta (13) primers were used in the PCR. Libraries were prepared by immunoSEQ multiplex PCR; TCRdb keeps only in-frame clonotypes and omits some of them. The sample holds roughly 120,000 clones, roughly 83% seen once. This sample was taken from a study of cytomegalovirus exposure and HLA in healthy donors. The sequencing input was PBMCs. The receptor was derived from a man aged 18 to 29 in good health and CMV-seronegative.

CDR3 region: CASPRPKLVYNEQFF. The DNA of the CDR3 is TGTGCCAGCCCAAGGCCTAAACTAGTTTACAATGAGCAGTTCTTC. The chain combines TRBV18 with TRBJ2-1; possible D gene TRBD2, 5 bases. Looked up from germline, CDR1 is KGHSH and CDR2 is LQKENI. V was cut by 8 bases and J by 4 bases, with 18 bases left in between. The CDR3 is 15 residues long.